The 13 T cell receptor beta chains in this list originate from one sample, sequenced in a study of T cell repertoires in cytomegalovirus infection. Which antigens these TCRs recognize remains unknown. Each CDR3 protein gets one entry after TCRdb re-called the reads with MiXCR. Counted here are 35,000 or so distinct CDR3 sequences, over 50% occurring once; the ten biggest clones make up 90%. The material sequenced was CD8+ T cells from cultured PBMCs, taken from culture after CMV antigen stimulation. Source of these receptors: a human donor in good health (CMV status not recorded). Some clones in this sample may be carry-over from other donors' samples.

The chain employs TRBV27 and TRBJ1-1, with 9 bases identical to TRBD1. In germline, CDR1 is MNHEY, CDR2 SMNVEV (reference sequence). CDR3 length: 14 residues. The V segment lost 6 bases and the J segment 1 base; nucleotides outside the gene matches: 3. DNA for the CDR3: TGTGCCAGCAGCGAGGGACAGGGGAACACTGAAGCTTTCTTT. The encoded protein is CASSEGQGNTEAFF.

The chain carries TRBV19 and TRBJ2-1, with 7 bases aligning to TRBD2. Germline V gives CDR1 LNHDA, CDR2 SQIVND (reference sequence). With V trimmed by 5 bases and J by 10 bases, 14 bases remained unmatched. The CDR3 has 15 residues. In nucleotides, the CDR3 is TGTGCCAGTAGTGTCAGAGCGGGATTAGGAAGGGAGCAGTTCTTC. Its translation is CASSVRAGLGREQFF.

This clonotype appeared a few times. The gene calls are TRBV7-9 and TRBJ2-2; tentative D call: TRBD2 (5 bases). Germline lookup yields CDR1 SEHNR and CDR2 FQNEAQ (reference sequence). V lost 4 bases, J lost 6 bases, and 12 bases lay in between. CDR3 length: 14 residues. CDR3 in DNA: TGTGCCAGCAGCTCTAGCACTTCACCCGGGGAGCTGTTTTTT. Amino acid sequence: CASSSSTSPGELFF. The variable domain in full, completed from reference TRBV7-9 and TRBJ2-2, reads DTGVSQNPRHKITKRGQNVTFRCDPISEHNRLYWYRQTLGQGPEFLTYFQNEAQLEKSRLLSDRFSAERPKGSFSTLEIQRTEQGDSAMYLCASSSSTSPGELFFGEGSRLTVL.

The gene calls are TRBV5-1 and TRBJ1-1; 8 nucleotides align to TRBD1. The CDR3 has 15 amino acids. CDR1 is SGHRS, CDR2 YFSETQ, per germline. V lost 6 bases and J lost 2; bases outside the gene matches: 9. CDR3 protein: CASKVRTGPNTEAFF. In DNA, the CDR3 is TGCGCCAGCAAGGTCAGGACAGGGCCTAACACTGAAGCTTTCTTT. The whole variable domain, remainder taken from reference TRBV5-1 and TRBJ1-1, is KAGVTQTPRYLIKTRGQQVTLSCSPISGHRSVSWYQQTPGQGLQFLFEYFSETQRNKGNFPGRFSGRQFSNSRSEMNVSTLELGDSALYLCASKVRTGPNTEAFFGQGTRLTVV.

This clonotype was seen more than once but under ten times. The chain has TRBV20-1 and TRBJ2-4; D perhaps matches TRBD1 (6 bases). Trimming left V 0 bases short and J 8 bases short, with 14 bases between. Germline CDR1 DFQATT, CDR2 SNEGSKA (reference sequence). The length of the CDR3 is 14 residues. The CDR3 nucleotides are TGCAGTGCTAGAGAATCAGCGAAGGGGGACATTCAGTACTTC. Translating it yields CSARESAKGDIQYF.

This clonotype was seen a handful of times. V usage is TRBV27 and J usage is TRBJ1-2, with D tentatively TRBD1 (6 bases). V was trimmed by 4 bases and J by 7 bases, leaving 19 bases between them. CDR1 is MNHEY and CDR2 is SMNVEV in the germline V gene (reference sequence). This CDR3 contains 15 residues. The CDR3 nucleotides read TGTGCCAGCAGTTCCAAGGGACAACGAAGGAGTGGCTACACCTTC. Residues: CASSSKGQRRSGYTF.

The rearrangement uses TRBV4-2 and TRBJ1-5; no firm D call. V lost 0 bases and J lost 6, with 12 bases in between. The CDR3 runs 15 residues. CDR1 LGHNA and CDR2 YNFKEQ come from the germline V gene. In DNA form, the CDR3 reads TGTGCCAGCAGCCAAGATAGAGGGCTCGGTCAGCCCCAGCATTTT. Translated, it gives CASSQDRGLGQPQHF.

This clonotype appeared a few times. This chain joins TRBV19 and TRBJ1-2; D gene ambiguous. V gave up 5 bases and J gave up 0 bases, with 13 bases separating them. In germline, CDR1 is LNHDA, CDR2 SQIVND (reference sequence). The length of the CDR3 is 15 residues. CDR3 DNA: TGTGCCAGTAGTGGTGTCGTGGCCTCTAACTATGGCTACACCTTC. Translated: CASSGVVASNYGYTF.

The chain has TRBV10-3 and TRBJ2-7; the D gene is possibly TRBD1 (7 bases). The ends were cut back, 10 bases at V and 4 bases at J, with 14 bases in the middle. The germline V gene encodes CDR1 ENHRY and CDR2 SYGVKD. The CDR3 has 12 amino acids. The CDR3 region is CATSGGGYEQYF. In nucleotides, the CDR3 is TGTGCCACCTCAGGGGGAGGATACGAGCAGTACTTC.

This clonotype has a single count. Here the CDR3 reads CASSPGLAWEYF. CDR3 nucleotides: TGTGCCAGCAGCCCGGGACTAGCGTGGGAGTACTTC. The chain recombines TRBV28 with TRBJ2-7; TRBD2 aligns across 10 bases. Trimming at V came to 6 bases and at J to 11 bases, leaving 7 bases not matched to a gene. This CDR3 region has 12 residues. Germline CDR1 reads MDHEN; CDR2 reads SYDVKM.

This chain links TRBV7-2 with TRBJ2-1, with TRBD1 matching over 9 bases. The CDR3 spans 16 residues. Germline CDR1 is SGHTA and CDR2 is FQGNSA. The trim removed 3 bases at V and 5 bases at J, leaving 8 bases unmatched. CDR3 nucleotides: TGTGCCAGCAGCTTGGGCGGACAGGGGTATGACAATGAGCAGTTCTTC. Translation: CASSLGGQGYDNEQFF.

In the case of this clonotype: The junction differs from germline at one of its ends, possibly a read error. The chain joins TRBV11-2 to TRBJ2-1, with 9 bases matching TRBD2. The CDR3 runs to 17 residues. The V gene's germline CDR1 is SGHAT and CDR2 FQNNGV. The CDR3 sequence is CASSSWDAGGAYNVQFF. For the CDR3, the DNA is TGTGCCAGCAGCTCCTGGGACGCGGGGGGGGCCTACAATGTGCAGTTCTTC.

CDR3 sequence reads: CSVEDLGTGGRGYTF. CDR3 coding DNA: TGCAGCGTTGAAGATTTGGGGACAGGGGGCCGCGGCTACACCTTC. V and J are TRBV29-1 and TRBJ1-2; 12 bases match TRBD1. Germline V lookup: CDR1 SQVTM, CDR2 ANQGSEA. J was trimmed by 8 bases and V by 0 bases; bases with no gene match: 7. The CDR3 totals 15 residues.